The source of this T cell receptor beta chain is a study of blood T cell repertoires in COVID-19. The wider study: T cells, B-cell-depleted T cells, or PBMCs provided the cDNA or gDNA that served as material.

Assay: immunoSEQ multiplex PCR; the TCRdb copy retains only in-frame clones and omits some. In the table there are under 300,000 clones, 86% of which are singletons. V was clipped by 2 bases and J by 6 bases, with 14 bases between them. The CDR3 covers 14 residues. CDR1 is GTSNPN, CDR2 SVGIG, per germline (reference sequence). The source material was peripheral blood. The clonotype was recovered from a woman aged 25 to 39 with active or convalescent COVID-19. The chain couples TRBV30 to TRBJ2-1, with D perhaps TRBD2 (6 bases). CDR3 bases: TGTGCCTGGAGTCGAGGGCGGGGTATCAATGAGCAGTTCTTC. Translation: CAWSRGRGINEQFF.